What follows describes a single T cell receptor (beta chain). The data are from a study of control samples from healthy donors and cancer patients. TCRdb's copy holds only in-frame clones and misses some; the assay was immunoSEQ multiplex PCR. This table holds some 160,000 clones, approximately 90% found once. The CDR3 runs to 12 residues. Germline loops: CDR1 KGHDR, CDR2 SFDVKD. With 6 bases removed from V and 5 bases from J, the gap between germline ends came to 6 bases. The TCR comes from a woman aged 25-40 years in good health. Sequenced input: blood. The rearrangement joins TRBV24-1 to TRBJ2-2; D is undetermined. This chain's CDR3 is CATSRGTGELFF. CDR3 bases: TGTGCCACCAGTCGTGGTACCGGGGAGCTGTTTTTT.